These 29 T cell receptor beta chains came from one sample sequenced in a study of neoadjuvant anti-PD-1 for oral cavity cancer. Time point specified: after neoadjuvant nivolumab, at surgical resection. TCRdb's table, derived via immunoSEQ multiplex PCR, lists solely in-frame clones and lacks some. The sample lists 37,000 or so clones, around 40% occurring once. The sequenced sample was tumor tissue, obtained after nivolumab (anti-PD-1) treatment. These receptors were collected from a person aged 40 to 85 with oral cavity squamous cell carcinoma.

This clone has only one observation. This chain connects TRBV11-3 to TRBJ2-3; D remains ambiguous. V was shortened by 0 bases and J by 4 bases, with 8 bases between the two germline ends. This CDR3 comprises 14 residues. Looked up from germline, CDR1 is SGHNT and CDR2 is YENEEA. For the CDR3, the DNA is TGTGCCAGCAGCTTAGAAGGGAACGCAGATACGCAGTATTTT. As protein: CASSLEGNADTQYF.

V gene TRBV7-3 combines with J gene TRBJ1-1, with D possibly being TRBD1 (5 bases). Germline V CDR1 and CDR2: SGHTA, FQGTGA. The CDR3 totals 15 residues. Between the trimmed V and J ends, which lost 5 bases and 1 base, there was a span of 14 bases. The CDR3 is CASSAPGTWNTEAFF. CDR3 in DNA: TGTGCCAGCAGCGCCCCCGGGACCTGGAACACTGAAGCTTTCTTT.

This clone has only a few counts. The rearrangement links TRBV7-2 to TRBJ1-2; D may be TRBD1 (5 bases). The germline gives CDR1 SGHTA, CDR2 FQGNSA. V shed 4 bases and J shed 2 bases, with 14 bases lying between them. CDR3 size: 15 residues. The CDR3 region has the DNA TGTGCCAGCAGCTCCGGTGGGGGGATGAACTATGGCTACACCTTC. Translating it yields CASSSGGGMNYGYTF.

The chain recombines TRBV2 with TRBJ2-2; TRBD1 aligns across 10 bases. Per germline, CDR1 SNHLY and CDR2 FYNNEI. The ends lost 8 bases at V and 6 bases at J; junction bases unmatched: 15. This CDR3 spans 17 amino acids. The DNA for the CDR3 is TGTGCCAGCCTAGTCCTGCCGGGACAGGGGTCCCCCGGGGAGCTGTTTTTT. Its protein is CASLVLPGQGSPGELFF.

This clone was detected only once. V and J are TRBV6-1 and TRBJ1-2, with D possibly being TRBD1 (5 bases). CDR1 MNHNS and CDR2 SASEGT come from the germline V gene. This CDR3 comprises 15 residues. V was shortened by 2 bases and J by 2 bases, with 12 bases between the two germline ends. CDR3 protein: CASSEIGVGNYGYTF. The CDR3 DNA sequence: TGTGCCAGCAGTGAAATAGGGGTGGGGAACTATGGCTACACCTTC.

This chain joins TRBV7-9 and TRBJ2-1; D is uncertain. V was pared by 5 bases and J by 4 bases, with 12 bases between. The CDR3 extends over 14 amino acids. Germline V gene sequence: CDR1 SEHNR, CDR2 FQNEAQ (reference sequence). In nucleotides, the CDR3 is TGTGCCAGCAGCCCCATCGGGCAGTACAATGAGCAGTTCTTC. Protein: CASSPIGQYNEQFF.

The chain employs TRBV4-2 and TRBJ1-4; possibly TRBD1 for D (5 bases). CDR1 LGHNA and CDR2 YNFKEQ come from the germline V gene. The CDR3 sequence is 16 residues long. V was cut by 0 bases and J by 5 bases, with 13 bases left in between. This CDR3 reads CASSQDKGRGNEKLFF. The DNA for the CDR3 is TGTGCCAGCAGCCAAGATAAGGGACGTGGGAATGAAAAACTGTTTTTT.

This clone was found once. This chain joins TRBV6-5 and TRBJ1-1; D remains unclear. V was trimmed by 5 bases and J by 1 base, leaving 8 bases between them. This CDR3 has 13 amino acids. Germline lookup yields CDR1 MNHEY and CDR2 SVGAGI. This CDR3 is CASSAGKNTEAFF. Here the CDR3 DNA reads TGTGCCAGCAGTGCCGGGAAGAACACTGAAGCTTTCTTT.

CDR3 in DNA: TGTGCCAGCAGGGGGACAGAGAATGCAAATGAGCAGTTCTTC. This translates into CASRGTENANEQFF. The chain joins TRBV9 to TRBJ2-1, with 7 bases identical to TRBD1. This CDR3 is 14 amino acids long. The V segment lost 5 bases and the J segment 7 bases; nucleotides outside the gene matches: 9. Germline CDR1 is SGDLS and CDR2 is YYNGEE.

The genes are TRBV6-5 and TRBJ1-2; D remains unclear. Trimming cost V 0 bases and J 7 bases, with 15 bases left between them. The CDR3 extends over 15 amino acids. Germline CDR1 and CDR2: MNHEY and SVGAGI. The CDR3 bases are TGTGCCAGCAGTTACTCGAGGTCAGGCGACATTGGCTACACCTTC. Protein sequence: CASSYSRSGDIGYTF.

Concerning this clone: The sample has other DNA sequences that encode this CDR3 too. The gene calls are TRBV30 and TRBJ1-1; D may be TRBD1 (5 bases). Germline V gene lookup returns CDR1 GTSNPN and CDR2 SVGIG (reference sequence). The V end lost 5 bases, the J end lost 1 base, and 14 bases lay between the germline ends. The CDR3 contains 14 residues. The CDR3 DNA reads TGTGCCTGGGCCCCCGGGGCTGAGAACACTGAAGCTTTCTTT. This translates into CAWAPGAENTEAFF.

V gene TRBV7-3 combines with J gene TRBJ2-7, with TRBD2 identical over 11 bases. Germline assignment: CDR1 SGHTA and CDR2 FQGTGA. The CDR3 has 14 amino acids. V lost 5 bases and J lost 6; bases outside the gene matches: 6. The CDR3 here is CASSKGTSGTEQYF. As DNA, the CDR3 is TGTGCCAGCAGCAAAGGGACTAGCGGTACCGAGCAGTACTTC. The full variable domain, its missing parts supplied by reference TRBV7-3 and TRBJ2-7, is GAGVSQTPSNKVTEKGKYVELRCDPISGHTALYWYRQSLGQGPEFLIYFQGTGAADDSGLPNDRFFAVRPEGSVSTLKIQRTERGDSAVYLCASSKGTSGTEQYFGPGTRLTVT.

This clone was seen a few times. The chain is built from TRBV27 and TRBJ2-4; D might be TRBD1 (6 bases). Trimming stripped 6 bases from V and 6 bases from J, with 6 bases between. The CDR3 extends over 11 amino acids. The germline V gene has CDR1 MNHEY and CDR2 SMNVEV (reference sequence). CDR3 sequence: CASRTGNIQYF. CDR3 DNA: TGTGCCAGCAGGACAGGAAACATTCAGTACTTC.

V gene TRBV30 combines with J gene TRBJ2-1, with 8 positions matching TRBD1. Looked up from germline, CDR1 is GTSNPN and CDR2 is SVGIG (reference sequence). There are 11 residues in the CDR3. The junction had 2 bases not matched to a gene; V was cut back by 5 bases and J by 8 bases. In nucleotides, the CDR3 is TGTGCCTGGTCAGGGGGCGATGAGCAGTTCTTC. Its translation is CAWSGGDEQFF. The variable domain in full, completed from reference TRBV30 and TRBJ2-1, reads SQTIHQWPATLVQPVGSPLSLECTVEGTSNPNLYWYRQAAGRGLQLLFYSVGIGQISSEVPQNLSASRPQDRQFILSSKKLLLSDSGFYLCAWSGGDEQFFGPGTRLTVL.

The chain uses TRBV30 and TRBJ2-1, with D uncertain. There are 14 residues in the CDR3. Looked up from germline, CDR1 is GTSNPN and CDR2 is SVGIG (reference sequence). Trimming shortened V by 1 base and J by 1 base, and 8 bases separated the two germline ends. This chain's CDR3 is CAWSGIPSYNEQFF. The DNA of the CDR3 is TGTGCCTGGAGTGGAATACCGTCCTACAATGAGCAGTTCTTC.

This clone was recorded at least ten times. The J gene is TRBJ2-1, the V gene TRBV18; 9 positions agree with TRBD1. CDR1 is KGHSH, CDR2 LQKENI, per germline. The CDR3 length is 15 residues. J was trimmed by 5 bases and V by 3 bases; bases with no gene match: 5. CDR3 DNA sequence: TGTGCCAGCTCACCGCTACAGGGGGCGAACAATGAGCAGTTCTTC. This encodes CASSPLQGANNEQFF.

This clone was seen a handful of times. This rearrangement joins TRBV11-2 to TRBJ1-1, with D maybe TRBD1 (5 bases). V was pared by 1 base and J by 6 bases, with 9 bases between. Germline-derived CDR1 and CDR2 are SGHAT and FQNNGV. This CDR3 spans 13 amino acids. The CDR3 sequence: CASSLARASEAFF. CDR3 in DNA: TGTGCCAGCAGCTTAGCCAGGGCTTCTGAAGCTTTCTTT.

This CDR3 is CASSLLRGHRGNTIYF. CDR3 nucleotide sequence: TGTGCCAGCAGCTTATTAAGGGGCCACCGTGGAAACACCATATATTTT. This sequence joins TRBV7-3 and TRBJ1-3; possible D gene TRBD1, 5 bases. With 2 bases removed from V and 3 bases from J, the gap between germline ends came to 14 bases. The length of the CDR3 is 16 residues. Germline V gene lookup returns CDR1 SGHTA and CDR2 FQGTGA.

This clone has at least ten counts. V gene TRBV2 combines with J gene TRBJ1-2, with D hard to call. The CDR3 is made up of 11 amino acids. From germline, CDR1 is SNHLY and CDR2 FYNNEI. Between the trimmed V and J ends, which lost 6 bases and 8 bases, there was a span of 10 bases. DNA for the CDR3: TGTGCCAGCAGAGGCGGGTGGGGCTACACCTTC. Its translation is CASRGGWGYTF.

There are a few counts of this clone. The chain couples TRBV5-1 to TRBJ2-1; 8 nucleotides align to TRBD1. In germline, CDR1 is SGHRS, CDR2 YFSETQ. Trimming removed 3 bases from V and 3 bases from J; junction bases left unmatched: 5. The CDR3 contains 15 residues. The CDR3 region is CASSSTGEDYNEQFF. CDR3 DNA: TGCGCCAGCAGCTCGACAGGGGAAGACTACAATGAGCAGTTCTTC. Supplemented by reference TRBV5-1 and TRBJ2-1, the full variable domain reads KAGVTQTPRYLIKTRGQQVTLSCSPISGHRSVSWYQQTPGQGLQFLFEYFSETQRNKGNFPGRFSGRQFSNSRSEMNVSTLELGDSALYLCASSSTGEDYNEQFFGPGTRLTVL.

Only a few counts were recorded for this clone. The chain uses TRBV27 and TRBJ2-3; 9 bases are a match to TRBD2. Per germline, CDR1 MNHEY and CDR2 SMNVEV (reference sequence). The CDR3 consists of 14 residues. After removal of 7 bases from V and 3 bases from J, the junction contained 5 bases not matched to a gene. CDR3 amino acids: CASKAGGGTDTQYF. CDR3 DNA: TGTGCCAGCAAAGCGGGAGGTGGGACAGATACGCAGTATTTT.

The CDR3 bases are TGTGCCAGCAGTCCCCTGACATACTATGGCTACACCTTC. This gives the protein CASSPLTYYGYTF. The V call is TRBV6-4, the J call TRBJ1-2; no clear D. Germline-derived CDR1 and CDR2 are MRHNA and SNTAGT. V gave up 5 bases and J gave up 3 bases, with 10 bases separating them. There are 13 residues in the CDR3.

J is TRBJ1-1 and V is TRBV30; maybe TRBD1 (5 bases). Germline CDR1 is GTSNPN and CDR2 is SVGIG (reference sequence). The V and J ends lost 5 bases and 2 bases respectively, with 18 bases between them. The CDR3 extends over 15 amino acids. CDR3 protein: CAWGTTGSYNTEAFF. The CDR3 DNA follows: TGTGCCTGGGGGACTACAGGCAGCTATAACACTGAAGCTTTCTTT. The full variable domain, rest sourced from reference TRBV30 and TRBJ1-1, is SQTIHQWPATLVQPVGSPLSLECTVEGTSNPNLYWYRQAAGRGLQLLFYSVGIGQISSEVPQNLSASRPQDRQFILSSKKLLLSDSGFYLCAWGTTGSYNTEAFFGQGTRLTVV.

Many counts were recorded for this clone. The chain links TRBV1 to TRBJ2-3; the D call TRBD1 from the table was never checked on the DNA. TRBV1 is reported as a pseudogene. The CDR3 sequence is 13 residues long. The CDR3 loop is CTSSQAGLTQGGF. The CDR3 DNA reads TGCACCAGCAGCCAAGCGGGGCTTACACAAGGGGGTTTT.

The chain's CDR3 is CASSVDSHGYTF. CDR3 bases: TGCGCCAGCAGCGTTGACAGCCATGGCTACACCTTC. The rearrangement joins TRBV5-1 to TRBJ1-2, with D tentatively TRBD1 (5 bases). The CDR3 spans 12 residues. V was trimmed by 4 bases and J by 6 bases, leaving 10 bases between them. Germline V gene data show CDR1 as SGHRS and CDR2 as YFSETQ.

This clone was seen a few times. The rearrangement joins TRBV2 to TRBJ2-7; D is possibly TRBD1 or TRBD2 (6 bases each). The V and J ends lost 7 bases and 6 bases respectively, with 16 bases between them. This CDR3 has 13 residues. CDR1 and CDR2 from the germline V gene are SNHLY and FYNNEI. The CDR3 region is CASTLGGSSEQYF. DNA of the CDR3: TGTGCCAGCACCCTCGGGGGCTCGAGCGAGCAGTACTTC.

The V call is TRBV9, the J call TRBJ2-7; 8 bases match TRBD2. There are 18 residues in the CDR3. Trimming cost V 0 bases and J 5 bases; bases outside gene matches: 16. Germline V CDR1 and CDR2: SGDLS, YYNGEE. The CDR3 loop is CASSVEAGKAGDRNEQYF. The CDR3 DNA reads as TGTGCCAGCAGCGTAGAAGCCGGAAAAGCGGGAGACCGCAACGAGCAGTACTTC.

The CDR3: CASSQTGSPNTEAFF. The CDR3 coding sequence is TGTGCCAGCAGCCAGACTGGGTCCCCGAACACTGAAGCTTTCTTT. The chain uses TRBV14 and TRBJ1-1; D gene ambiguous. This CDR3 contains 15 residues. The germline gives CDR1 SGHDN, CDR2 FVKESK. Trimming removed 3 bases from V and 1 base from J, with 12 bases in between.

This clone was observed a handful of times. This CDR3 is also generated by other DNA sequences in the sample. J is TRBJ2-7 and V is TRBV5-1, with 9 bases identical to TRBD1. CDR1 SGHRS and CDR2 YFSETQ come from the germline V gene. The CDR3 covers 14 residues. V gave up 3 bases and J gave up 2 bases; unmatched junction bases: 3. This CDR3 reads CASSSGTGPYEQYF. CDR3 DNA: TGCGCCAGCAGCTCCGGGACAGGGCCCTACGAGCAGTACTTC.